This T cell receptor (beta chain) was observed in a study of breast tumors, draining lymph nodes, adjacent tissues. Whole-study results and caveats: The lymph node origin of tumor T cells was framed as consistent with a hypothesis, not demonstrated. Compared with basal-like, luminal-like tumors shared significantly more repertoire with nontumor tissue. Compared with lymph nodes, tumors were less diverse; compared with nontumor tissue, more.

This CDR3 region has 14 residues. Per the germline V gene, CDR1 is DFQATT and CDR2 is SNEGSKA (reference sequence). The germline V and J ends were trimmed by 6 bases and 3 bases, with 18 bases remaining between them. TCRdb reanalysed the multiplex PCR reads using MiXCR and keeps one entry per CDR3 protein. The sample records fewer than 25,000 distinct CDR3 sequences, 68% being singletons. Turning to this clonotype: The antigen is unknown.

This TCR derives from a female donor with breast cancer. Some clones in this sample may be carry-over from other donors' samples. Source material: tumor-adjacent breast tissue. The chain carries TRBV20-1 and TRBJ2-7, with D perhaps being TRBD1 or TRBD2 (5 bases each). The CDR3 DNA reads as TGCAGTGCCCAACGAGGGCAGGGTAGCTACGAGCAGTACTTC. Protein product: CSAQRGQGSYEQYF.